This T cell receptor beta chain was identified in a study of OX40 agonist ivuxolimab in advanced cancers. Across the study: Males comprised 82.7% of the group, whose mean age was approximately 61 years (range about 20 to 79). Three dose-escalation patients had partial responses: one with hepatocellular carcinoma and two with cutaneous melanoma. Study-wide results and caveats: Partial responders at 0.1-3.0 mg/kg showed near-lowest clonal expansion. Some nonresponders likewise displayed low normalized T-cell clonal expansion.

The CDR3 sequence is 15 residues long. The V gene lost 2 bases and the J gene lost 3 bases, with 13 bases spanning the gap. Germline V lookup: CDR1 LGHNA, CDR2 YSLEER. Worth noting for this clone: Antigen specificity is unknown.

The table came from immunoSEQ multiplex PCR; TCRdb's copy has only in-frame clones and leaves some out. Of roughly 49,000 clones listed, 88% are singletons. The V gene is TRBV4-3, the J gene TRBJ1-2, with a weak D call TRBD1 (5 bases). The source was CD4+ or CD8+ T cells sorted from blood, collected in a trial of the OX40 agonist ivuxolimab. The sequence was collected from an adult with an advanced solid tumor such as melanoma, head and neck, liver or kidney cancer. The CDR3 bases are TGCGCCAGCAGCCAATCAGGGTTGCCTTACTATGGCTACACCTTC. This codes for CASSQSGLPYYGYTF.